This T cell receptor beta chain is drawn from a study of human T cells and chemical hapten exposure. Study-wide results and limits: In comparison with controls, expanded TCRs gave rise to a significantly larger number of large CDR3 similarity clusters.

Time point here: patch test 1, 2 weeks after DPC sensitization. Treatment reported: therapeutic diphenylcyclopropenone sensitization with weekly scalp DPC. With regard to this clonotype: What it binds is not known.

The CDR3 is 12 residues long. The ends were cut back, 8 bases at V and 1 base at J, with 11 bases in the middle. CDR1 and CDR2 (germline): SQVTM, ANQGSEA. TCRdb recomputed calls from the RACE reads with MiXCR, one row per CDR3 protein. The sample contains tens of thousands of distinct CDR3 sequences, about 9.3% of which appear only once. The sequenced sample was whole blood, obtained in connection with sensitization to the hapten diphenylcyclopropenone (DPC). The chain joins TRBV29-1 to TRBJ1-1; D is perhaps TRBD1 (6 bases). This TCR derives from a woman aged 50 to 60 with alopecia areata. Some clones in this sample may be carry-over from other donors' samples. CDR3 sequence reads: CSTQGGNTEAFF. CDR3 DNA: TGCAGCACACAGGGAGGGAACACTGAAGCTTTCTTT.